The clone carrying this T cell receptor beta chain was found many times. This entry is derived from a study of T cells in Graves' hyperthyroidism and ophthalmopathy. TCR beta CDR3 regions were amplified from RNA transcripts. TCR CDR3 underwent first-round RT-PCR with the HTBI primer set. One entry per CDR3 protein results from TCRdb running MiXCR on the multiplex PCR reads. The table has 450,000 to 550,000 distinct CDR3 sequences, about 24% seen once; the top ten hold roughly 12%. V was pared by 0 bases and J by 4 bases, with 10 bases between. The CDR3 runs 15 residues. CDR1 is SGDLS, CDR2 YYNGEE, per germline.

Sequencing was done on a sample of blood. This receptor was identified in a woman aged 30 to 39 with Graves' ophthalmopathy. The chain recombines TRBV9 with TRBJ2-2, with D perhaps matching TRBD2 (7 bases). The CDR3 protein is CASSVGGGPTGELFF. In DNA form, the CDR3 reads TGTGCCAGCAGCGTAGGCGGGGGCCCCACCGGGGAGCTGTTTTTT.